This passage covers 15 T cell receptor beta chains from one sample sequenced in a study of blood T cell repertoires in COVID-19. Produced via immunoSEQ multiplex PCR; TCRdb's table is partial and in-frame only. The table records roughly 69,000 clones, nearly 90% of them present only once. The source material was peripheral blood. These TCRs come from a man in his forties or fifties with acute or convalescent COVID-19.

The genes are TRBV27 and TRBJ1-1; 9 positions agree with TRBD1. The CDR3 is 14 amino acids. Germline V lookup: CDR1 MNHEY, CDR2 SMNVEV (reference sequence). Trimming cost V 2 bases and J 5 bases; bases outside gene matches: 3. The CDR3: CASSLGTGYTEAFF. The CDR3 nucleotides read TGTGCCAGCAGTTTAGGGACAGGGTATACTGAAGCTTTCTTT.

The rearrangement joins TRBV5-1 to TRBJ2-5; 7 bases fit TRBD2. Trimming took 2 bases from V and 1 from J; bases not matched to a gene: 5. Germline-derived CDR1 and CDR2 are SGHRS and YFSETQ. CDR3 length: 15 amino acids. CDR3 amino acids: CASSLARLAQETQYF. DNA for the CDR3: TGCGCCAGCAGCTTAGCCAGACTAGCCCAAGAGACCCAGTACTTC.

The V and J genes are TRBV24-1 and TRBJ2-1; TRBD2 aligns across 10 bases. The CDR3 loop spans 15 amino acids. V lost 0 bases and J lost 7; bases outside the gene matches: 2. Germline V CDR1 and CDR2: KGHDR, SFDVKD. Written as DNA, the CDR3 is TGTGCCACCAGTGATTTGGGACTAGCGGATAATGAGCAGTTCTTC. It yields the protein CATSDLGLADNEQFF.

The rearrangement links TRBV9 to TRBJ2-5; 8 bases are a match to TRBD2. The V segment lost 0 bases and the J segment 5 bases; nucleotides outside the gene matches: 6. The CDR3 sequence is 15 residues long. CDR1 SGDLS and CDR2 YYNGEE come from the germline V gene. The CDR3 nucleotides are TGTGCCAGCAGCGTAGCGAGCGGGAGTTATGAGACCCAGTACTTC. Translating it yields CASSVASGSYETQYF.

The rearrangement links TRBV5-1 to TRBJ2-3, with 12 bases matching TRBD2. The CDR3 is made up of 14 amino acids. Germline V gene lookup returns CDR1 SGHRS and CDR2 YFSETQ. V trimming: 9 bases; J trimming: 2 bases; junction bases outside the gene matches: 4. CDR3 sequence reads: CATRTSGDTDTQYF. As DNA, the CDR3 is TGCGCCACCAGGACTAGCGGGGACACAGATACGCAGTATTTT.

The rearrangement uses TRBV24-1 and TRBJ2-2; possibly TRBD1 for D (5 bases). The CDR3 extends over 14 amino acids. The V gene's germline CDR1 is KGHDR and CDR2 SFDVKD. V lost 4 bases and J 7 bases, leaving 12 bases between the germline ends. The CDR3 nucleotides read TGTGCCACCAGTGAACAGGTTTCGGGCGGGGAGCTGTTTTTT. Protein: CATSEQVSGGELFF.

This clone was picked up one time. The rearrangement joins TRBV4-1 to TRBJ2-7; 10 bases are a match to TRBD1. Germline V gene data show CDR1 as MGHRA and CDR2 as YSYEKL. Trimming cost V 0 bases and J 6 bases; bases outside gene matches: 5. The CDR3 consists of 15 residues. The CDR3 DNA follows: TGCGCCAGCAGCCAAGATCCGACAGGGGGCCTCGAGCAGTACTTC. Protein: CASSQDPTGGLEQYF.

The chain recombines TRBV5-4 with TRBJ1-2, with 7 bases matching TRBD1. The CDR3 consists of 13 residues. Germline CDR1 is SGHNT and CDR2 is YYREEE (reference sequence). With V trimmed by 3 bases and J by 4 bases, 3 bases remained unmatched. The CDR3 DNA reads as TGTGCCAGCAGCTACAGGGGAGGCTATGGCTACACCTTC. Translated, it gives CASSYRGGYGYTF.

The gene calls are TRBV6-2 or TRBV6-3 and TRBJ2-3; 15 bases are a match to TRBD2. There are 15 residues in the CDR3. The J segment lost 3 bases and the V segment lost 6 bases, leaving 1 base of the junction unmatched. Germline CDR1 reads MNHEY; CDR2 reads SVGEGT. The CDR3: CASSGTSGRTDTQYF. CDR3 sequence (DNA): TGTGCCAGCAGCGGGACTAGCGGGAGGACAGATACGCAGTATTTT.

The chain joins TRBV27 to TRBJ1-5, with 8 bases fitting TRBD1. The CDR3 contains 16 residues. The V segment lost 6 bases and the J segment 4 bases; nucleotides outside the gene matches: 11. CDR1 is MNHEY and CDR2 is SMNVEV in the germline V gene (reference sequence). The CDR3: CASRPLTGVQNQPQHF. The CDR3 region has the DNA TGTGCCAGCAGGCCGCTGACAGGGGTTCAGAATCAGCCCCAGCATTTT.

The V and J genes are TRBV18 and TRBJ2-7; the D is unclear. The V end was cut by 2 bases, the J end by 7 bases, with 15 bases between. The V gene's germline CDR1 is KGHSH and CDR2 LQKENI. The length of the CDR3 is 14 residues. The CDR3, as DNA: TGTGCCAGCTCACCAGACTCAGCTCTGTCTGAGCAGTACTTC. Protein product: CASSPDSALSEQYF.

Here the CDR3 DNA reads TGTGCCAGCAGACAGGGGGCGCGGGAGACCCAGTACTTC. Translated: CASRQGARETQYF. The genes are TRBV6-5 and TRBJ2-5, with 9 bases identical to TRBD1. CDR1 is MNHEY and CDR2 is SVGAGI in the germline V gene. CDR3 size: 13 residues. Losses at the gene ends were 6 bases for V and 5 bases for J; bases not matched to a gene: 4.

V gene TRBV6-4 combines with J gene TRBJ1-4; TRBD1 is a possible D gene (6 bases). CDR3 size: 13 residues. Germline CDR1 is MRHNA and CDR2 is SNTAGT. Trimming took 11 bases from V and 6 from J, leaving 16 bases between them. In nucleotides, the CDR3 is TGTGCCGCTGAGACAGGAGCACATGAAAAACTGTTTTTT. It translates to CAAETGAHEKLFF.

J is TRBJ2-5 and V is TRBV7-2, with D maybe TRBD2 (5 bases). The CDR3 runs to 16 residues. V shed 5 bases and J shed 6 bases, with 22 bases lying between them. The germline V gene encodes CDR1 SGHTA and CDR2 FQGNSA. CDR3 residues: CASSKRESLQTQTQYF. In nucleotides, the CDR3 is TGTGCCAGCAGCAAAAGGGAGTCTCTCCAAACACAGACCCAGTACTTC.

The chain carries TRBV3-1 (or the pseudogene TRBV3-2) and TRBJ2-7, with 9 nucleotides matching TRBD1. The CDR3 length is 20 residues. The trim removed 3 bases at V and 2 bases at J, leaving 20 bases unmatched. Germline V gene data show CDR1 as LGHDT and CDR2 as YNNKEL (reference sequence). CDR3 sequence reads: CASSHTWSFVVWTGAYEQYF. DNA of the CDR3: TGTGCCAGCAGCCATACCTGGTCTTTTGTAGTATGGACAGGGGCCTACGAGCAGTACTTC.